This passage covers 3 T cell receptor beta chains from one sample sequenced in a study of blood T cell dynamics during melanoma immunotherapy. Time point in this sample: week 3, after first cycle of checkpoint inhibitor. The protocol was immunoSEQ multiplex PCR, while the TCRdb copy is restricted to in-frame clones and leaves out a portion. The table shows about 7,800 clones, with around nine tenths occurring only once. The sample in question was blood, obtained from a patient treated with checkpoint blockade. The receptor set was obtained from a human donor with melanoma.

The sample holds a few counts of this clone. The chain joins TRBV7-9 to TRBJ2-4; D ambiguous. Trimming stripped 0 bases from V and 2 bases from J, with 8 bases between. This CDR3 contains 15 residues. The germline gives CDR1 SEHNR, CDR2 FQNEAQ (reference sequence). CDR3 loop: CASSLASPTKNIQYF. The CDR3 coding sequence is TGTGCCAGCAGCTTAGCATCCCCAACCAAAAACATTCAGTACTTC.

The genes are TRBV5-6 and TRBJ2-1; D is unclear. Looked up from germline, CDR1 is SGHDT and CDR2 is YYEEEE. The CDR3 loop spans 14 amino acids. V lost 0 bases and J lost 10, with 14 bases in between. The DNA of the CDR3 is TGTGCCAGCAGCTTGGCACAGTATCTTTTCGAGCAGTTCTTC. This codes for CASSLAQYLFEQFF. Drawing the rest from reference TRBV5-6 and TRBJ2-1, the complete variable domain is DAGVTQSPTHLIKTRGQQVTLRCSPKSGHDTVSWYQQALGQGPQFIFQYYEEEERQRGNFPDRFSGHQFPNYSSELNVNALLLGDSALYLCASSLAQYLFEQFFGPGTRLTVL.

The chain combines TRBV9 with TRBJ1-3; 9 bases align to TRBD1. CDR3 length: 14 amino acids. The V and J ends lost 1 base and 7 bases, in that order; junction bases with no gene match: 3. Germline CDR1 and CDR2: SGDLS and YYNGEE. CDR3 region: CASSVTGGANTIYF. DNA of the CDR3: TGTGCCAGCAGCGTAACAGGGGGCGCGAACACCATATATTTT.